The 5 T cell receptor beta chains below all came from one sample that was sequenced in a study of blood T cell repertoires in COVID-19. TCRdb keeps only in-frame clones here, not all; method: immunoSEQ multiplex PCR. The sample gives approximately 230,000 clones, around 82% of which show up once; roughly 5.8% is in the top ten. Sequencing used peripheral blood. The receptors were gathered from an elderly man with acute or convalescent COVID-19.

In its sample, this clone was seen once. The V and J genes are TRBV3-1 (or the pseudogene TRBV3-2) and TRBJ2-1; D call uncertain. CDR3 size: 16 residues. Germline V gives CDR1 LGHDT, CDR2 YNNKEL (reference sequence). Trimming removed 1 base at V and 1 base at J, with 11 bases between. DNA for the CDR3: TGTGCCAGCAGCCAAGTTGCTACCATTTCCTACAATGAGCAGTTCTTC. It translates to CASSQVATISYNEQFF.

The chain is built from TRBV6-2 or TRBV6-3 and TRBJ2-1, with D possibly being TRBD2 (5 bases). The CDR3 consists of 15 residues. Germline assignment: CDR1 MNHEY and CDR2 SVGEGT. Trimming removed 6 bases from V and 2 bases from J, with 14 bases in between. CDR3 in amino acids: CASSPGSGTYNEQFF. CDR3 coding DNA: TGTGCCAGCAGCCCTGGGAGCGGTACCTACAATGAGCAGTTCTTC.

This chain connects TRBV2 to TRBJ1-2; D might be TRBD1 (6 bases). The CDR3 covers 16 residues. V was shortened by 1 base and J by 1 base, with 13 bases between the two germline ends. Per germline, CDR1 SNHLY and CDR2 FYNNEI. This CDR3 is CASSEGTATFNYGYTF. CDR3 bases: TGTGCCAGCAGTGAAGGGACAGCAACCTTTAACTATGGCTACACCTTC.

This clone was seen a handful of times. The chain carries TRBV20-1 and TRBJ2-3; tentative D call: TRBD1 (5 bases). Trimming left V 3 bases short and J 6 bases short, with 19 bases between. The CDR3 extends over 15 amino acids. CDR1 and CDR2 from the germline V gene are DFQATT and SNEGSKA (reference sequence). The CDR3 reads CSASTGAGMADTQYF. DNA of the CDR3: TGCAGTGCTAGTACTGGTGCAGGGATGGCCGATACGCAGTATTTT.

The CDR3 loop is CASRTSWVTEAFF. Here the CDR3 DNA reads TGTGCCAGCAGGACTTCGTGGGTCACTGAAGCTTTCTTT. J is TRBJ1-1 and V is TRBV6-5; D is unclear. The ends were cut back, 6 bases at V and 4 bases at J, with 12 bases in the middle. CDR3 size: 13 residues. The germline V gene encodes CDR1 MNHEY and CDR2 SVGAGI.